The 24 T cell receptor beta chains below come from one sample, sequenced in a study of blood T cells in healthy people across ages. The authors ran a second PCR of about 6 to 11 cycles using a sample-barcoded 5' primer and a J-beta primer mix. From the 5' RACE reads, TCRdb called clonotypes with MiXCR, one entry per CDR3 protein. The sample records about 640,000 distinct CDR3 sequences, roughly 50% being singletons. Sequenced sample: blood. Source of these receptors: a man in his fifties or sixties in good health.

This clonotype was detected a few times. CDR3 bases: TGTGCCAGTAGTACCGGACAGGGAGGGACTGAAGCTTTCTTT. Its protein product is CASSTGQGGTEAFF. The chain links TRBV19 to TRBJ1-1; the match to TRBD1 covers 8 bases. Trimming took 4 bases from V and 5 from J; bases not matched to a gene: 6. CDR1 is LNHDA, CDR2 SQIVND, per germline (reference sequence). The CDR3 covers 14 residues.

The V and J genes are TRBV20-1 and TRBJ2-3; tentatively, D is TRBD1 or TRBD2 (5 bases each). The germline V gene has CDR1 DFQATT and CDR2 SNEGSKA (reference sequence). The CDR3 runs to 14 residues. V lost 6 bases and J lost 6, with 19 bases in between. This CDR3 reads CSAKGEFSGDTQYF. Here the CDR3 DNA reads TGCAGTGCCAAAGGGGAGTTCAGTGGGGATACGCAGTATTTT.

The chain couples TRBV6-5 to TRBJ2-1; perhaps TRBD1 as D (5 bases). The tail of the sequence fits TRBJ2-7 better, so the J call may be wrong. Looked up from germline, CDR1 is MNHEY and CDR2 is SVGAGI. The CDR3 length is 16 residues. DNA of the CDR3: TGTGCCAGCAGTTACTCGATTGGACATTCCTACAATGAGCAGTACTTC. It translates to CASSYSIGHSYNEQYF.

This clonotype was recorded a few times. This chain joins TRBV5-1 and TRBJ1-2, with TRBD1 matching over 8 bases. Germline V gene sequence: CDR1 SGHRS, CDR2 YFSETQ. The V and J ends lost 5 bases and 7 bases, in that order; junction bases with no gene match: 10. This CDR3 is 14 amino acids long. For the CDR3, the DNA is TGCGCCAGCAGTCCCGGACAGGGTCCGGGTGGCTACACCTTC. Protein product: CASSPGQGPGGYTF.

V and J are TRBV3-1 and TRBJ1-5, with a weak D call TRBD1 (6 bases). V shed 0 bases and J shed 4 bases, with 10 bases lying between them. Per the germline V gene, CDR1 is LGHDT and CDR2 is YNNKEL (reference sequence). The CDR3 has 15 residues. CDR3 sequence: CASSQDRTENQPQHF. CDR3 nucleotides: TGTGCCAGCAGCCAAGACCGGACAGAAAATCAGCCCCAGCATTTT. Full variable domain (outside the CDR3, taken from reference TRBV3-1 and TRBJ1-5): DTAVSQTPKYLVTQMGNDKSIKCEQNLGHDTMYWYKQDSKKFLKIMFSYNNKELIINETVPNRFSPKSPDKAHLNLHINSLELGDSAVYFCASSQDRTENQPQHFGDGTRLSIL.

The J gene is TRBJ2-7, the V gene TRBV6-4; D might be TRBD1 or TRBD2, each matching 5 bases. The J call may be mistaken, given a closer DNA end match to TRBJ2-5. This CDR3 spans 13 amino acids. The germline CDR1 and CDR2 sequences are MRHNA and SNTAGT. DNA of the CDR3: TGTGCCAGCAGTGAGGGGGTCGGAGGGACCCAGTACTTC. This codes for CASSEGVGGTQYF.

This clonotype appeared a few times. The rearrangement joins TRBV7-9 to TRBJ1-2; no firm D call. V was pared by 5 bases and J by 8 bases, with 21 bases between. The germline V gene encodes CDR1 SEHNR and CDR2 FQNEAQ (reference sequence). The CDR3 runs 15 residues. The CDR3 is CASSLPQVTASGYTF. The CDR3, as DNA: TGTGCCAGCAGCCTCCCCCAGGTTACCGCGAGCGGCTACACCTTC.

The chain has TRBV5-8 and TRBJ1-2; D is possibly TRBD1 (6 bases). The CDR3 sequence is 15 residues long. Germline CDR1 and CDR2: SGHTS and YDEGEE. With 2 bases removed from V and 0 bases from J, the gap between germline ends came to 11 bases. CDR3: CASSFMTGANYGYTF. As DNA, the CDR3 is TGTGCCAGCAGCTTCATGACAGGAGCTAACTATGGCTACACCTTC.

The chain recombines TRBV4-1 with TRBJ2-7, with TRBD1 matching over 7 bases. The germline V gene has CDR1 MGHRA and CDR2 YSYEKL. V shed 4 bases, J shed 4 bases, and the junction held 10 bases outside the gene matches. The CDR3 spans 15 residues. CDR3 bases: TGCGCCAGCAGCCGAGACGGGACAGTGGGGTACGAGCAGTACTTC. Translated: CASSRDGTVGYEQYF.

The CDR3 region has the DNA TGTGCCAGCAGCCGGGACAGGGGGTTAGATGAGCAGTTCTTC. It is translated as CASSRDRGLDEQFF. The chain recombines TRBV2 with TRBJ2-1, with 11 bases aligning to TRBD1. The V segment lost 6 bases and the J segment 8 bases; nucleotides outside the gene matches: 6. Germline V CDR1 and CDR2: SNHLY, FYNNEI. CDR3 length: 14 amino acids.

The chain combines TRBV15 with TRBJ2-1, with no clear D. The length of the CDR3 is 14 residues. Trimming pared 1 base from V and 4 bases from J, leaving 8 bases between. Germline CDR1 and CDR2: LNHNV and YYDKDF (reference sequence). The CDR3 reads CATSRGAKYNEQFF. In nucleotides, the CDR3 is TGTGCCACCAGCAGAGGAGCCAAATACAATGAGCAGTTCTTC.

This clonotype was picked up one time. This chain joins TRBV10-1 and TRBJ2-3; 8 bases are shared with TRBD1. V shed 4 bases and J 6 bases; nucleotides not matched to a gene: 9. Germline V gene data show CDR1 as WNHNN and CDR2 as SYGVQD (reference sequence). The CDR3 has 15 amino acids. As DNA, the CDR3 is TGCGCCAGCAGTGGGGGACAGGCGAATTCGGATACGCAGTATTTT. Translating it yields CASSGGQANSDTQYF.

This chain uses TRBV5-5 with TRBJ2-4, with D perhaps matching TRBD1 or TRBD2 (6 bases each). The end of the DNA fits TRBJ2-5 better, so the J call may be wrong. CDR3 size: 17 residues. Germline CDR1 is SGHKS and CDR2 is YYEKEE (reference sequence). CDR3 sequence (DNA): TGTGCCAGCAGCTTCGGAGTGGCCGGGGGCCTCCAAGAGACCCAGTACTTC. As protein: CASSFGVAGGLQETQYF.

The sample holds a few counts of this clonotype. The chain carries TRBV4-2 and TRBJ2-6, with D possibly called TRBD1 or TRBD2 (5 bases each). This CDR3 comprises 18 residues. Looked up from germline, CDR1 is LGHNA and CDR2 is YNFKEQ. V shed 2 bases and J shed 0 bases, with 14 bases lying between them. CDR3 residues: CASSQTGTLVSGANVLTF. The DNA of the CDR3 is TGTGCCAGCAGCCAAACCGGGACGCTTGTCTCTGGGGCCAACGTCCTGACTTTC.

The chain has TRBV10-3 and TRBJ2-7; maybe TRBD1 (5 bases). Germline V CDR1 and CDR2: ENHRY, SYGVKD. The length of the CDR3 is 13 residues. Trimming cost V 4 bases and J 3 bases, with 10 bases left between them. CDR3 DNA sequence: TGTGCCATCAGTGCCGGCCAGGGCTACGAGCAGTACTTC. Protein sequence: CAISAGQGYEQYF.

The CDR3 protein is CASSLDRVWDSPLHF. DNA for the CDR3: TGTGCCAGCAGCTTGGACAGGGTGTGGGATTCACCCCTCCACTTT. The J gene is TRBJ1-6, the V gene TRBV5-5; perhaps TRBD1 as D (6 bases). The CDR3 has 15 residues. The V end was cut by 0 bases, the J end by 8 bases, with 12 bases between. Germline CDR1 and CDR2: SGHKS and YYEKEE (reference sequence).

The chain carries TRBV20-1 and TRBJ1-2; weak D call: TRBD1 (5 bases). The CDR3 sequence is 12 residues long. V shed 1 base and J shed 7 bases, with 10 bases lying between them. CDR1 is DFQATT and CDR2 is SNEGSKA in the germline V gene (reference sequence). The CDR3 region is CSARVEGFGYTF. As DNA, the CDR3 is TGCAGTGCTAGAGTTGAGGGGTTTGGCTACACCTTC.

The chain uses TRBV7-2 and TRBJ2-4, with 9 nucleotides matching TRBD2. CDR3 length: 16 residues. Germline-derived CDR1 and CDR2 are SGHTA and FQGNSA. The J segment lost 8 bases and the V segment lost 2 bases, leaving 10 bases of the junction unmatched. The CDR3 DNA reads as TGTGCCAGCAGCTTAAGGCCGGCGGGGGGGAGTGACATTCAGTACTTC. Amino acid sequence: CASSLRPAGGSDIQYF.

This clonotype was detected a few times. The chain couples TRBV6-5 to TRBJ2-4, with D perhaps matching TRBD1 or TRBD2 (5 bases each). Germline lookup yields CDR1 MNHEY and CDR2 SVGAGI. Trimming pared 1 base from V and 7 bases from J, leaving 8 bases between. The CDR3 is made up of 13 amino acids. The CDR3 reads CASSYLEGNIQYF. CDR3 in DNA: TGTGCCAGCAGTTACTTAGAGGGGAACATTCAGTACTTC.

The sample holds a few counts of this clonotype. V gene TRBV11-3 combines with J gene TRBJ2-7; maybe TRBD1 (5 bases). The tail of the sequence fits TRBJ2-5 better, so the J call may be wrong. Germline V gene lookup returns CDR1 SGHNT and CDR2 YENEEA. The CDR3 totals 13 residues. The CDR3 here is CASSLVWGGTQYF. The CDR3 DNA sequence: TGTGCCAGCAGCTTAGTATGGGGCGGGACCCAGTACTTC.

The rearrangement links TRBV12-3 or TRBV12-4 to TRBJ2-1; 10 bases map to TRBD2. Trimming removed 5 bases from V and 4 bases from J; junction bases left unmatched: 8. The CDR3 consists of 16 residues. The CDR3 loop is CASSPGTSALYNEQFF. The CDR3 DNA sequence: TGTGCCAGCAGTCCCGGGACTAGCGCGTTGTACAATGAGCAGTTCTTC.

The CDR3 here is CASSYSGLAGGHFRDTQYF. In nucleotides, the CDR3 is TGTGCCAGCAGTTACTCGGGACTAGCGGGGGGCCATTTTAGAGATACGCAGTATTTT. This chain connects TRBV6-5 to TRBJ2-3; TRBD2 matches at 15 bases. The CDR3 covers 19 residues. The J segment lost 5 bases and the V segment lost 0 bases, leaving 9 bases of the junction unmatched. Germline V CDR1 and CDR2: MNHEY, SVGAGI.

V gene TRBV20-1 combines with J gene TRBJ2-7; no definite D call. The J call may be in error: the DNA end matches TRBJ2-5 better. Per the germline V gene, CDR1 is DFQATT and CDR2 is SNEGSKA (reference sequence). This CDR3 contains 12 residues. The CDR3 protein is CSATWVEETQYF. DNA of the CDR3: TGCAGTGCTACGTGGGTGGAGGAGACCCAGTACTTC.

This clonotype was observed a few times. Being one base from a much bigger clone, this may be a read error. The chain recombines TRBV29-1 with TRBJ2-5; no clear D. The CDR3 loop spans 10 amino acids. Germline values: CDR1 SQVTM, CDR2 ANQGSEA. With 3 bases removed from V and 3 bases from J, the gap between germline ends came to 2 bases. The CDR3 sequence is CSVDEETQYF. The CDR3 nucleotides are TGCAGCGTTGATGAAGAGACCCAGTACTTC. Based on the CDR3 plus reference TRBV29-1 and TRBJ2-5, the full variable domain is SAVISQKPSRDICQRGTSLTIQCQVDSQVTMMFWYRQQPGQSLTLIATANQGSEATYESGFVIDKFPISRPNLTFSTLTVSNMSPEDSSIYLCSVDEETQYFGPGTRLLVL.